The T cell receptor (beta chain) described here comes from a study of blood T cells in healthy people across ages (dated by TCRdb to about 2015). For the wider study: In model experiments, template switching captured roughly one uniquely barcoded TCR beta cDNA molecule for every two T cells. The study measured age-related changes in TCR beta repertoire diversity using deep sequencing normalized with unique cDNA molecular identifiers. The donors were split into four age groups: young (average about 15 years), middle-aged (39), aged (approximately 60) and long-lived (approximately 80). For two donors (one aged 18 to 30 and one aged 80 or older), the study analyzed two additional independent replicas of 1 million unique cDNA reads from the same blood draw. Donors of different ages were randomly distributed across sequencing lanes to avoid experimental bias.

Results and caveats for the whole study, not just this receptor: There was a strong correlation between observed TCR beta diversity and the percentage of naive T cells measured by flow cytometry. As age increased, observed TCR beta diversity per million T cells dropped in a roughly linear way, and a significant reduction was already evident by age roughly 40. Total diversity estimates from one million sequenced T cells were considered lower bounds and underestimates. Bulk unsorted PBMC profiling prevented conclusive comparison of naive and antigen-experienced compartments. Donor CMV infection status was unknown, potentially confounding age-related changes in expanded clonotypes. Compared with the aged group, more naive CD4+ T cells, fewer expanded clones and increased TCR diversity were shown by the long-lived group, suggesting age selection.

Systemically healthy Caucasian individuals from Russia, around 39 in total and aged roughly 6 to 95 years, were included as donors. Each donor gave roughly 11 milliliters of peripheral blood, drawn into EDTA-treated Vacutainer tubes. Ficoll-Paque density-gradient centrifugation was used to isolate PBMCs, with at least 6.5 million per sample. Total RNA was extracted from PBMCs with Trizol reagent, with at least 6 micrograms obtained per sample. For every donor, flow cytometry on a PBMC aliquot measured the percentage of naive CD45RAhigh/CD27high T cells. In the case of this clonotype: Its antigen is unknown. No much larger clone is present one base from it, and per-base qualities are unavailable.

The CDR3 sequence holds 15 residues, the cysteine and phenylalanine included. Here the CDR3 DNA is all that survives: 45 bases in frame from base 1. The germline V gene (reference sequence) gives CDR1 as DFQATT and CDR2 as SNEGSKA. V and J are trimmed by 1 base and 2 bases, and the gene matches miss 3 bases of the junction. Libraries were prepared through 5' RACE. The sequencing machine was an Illumina HiSeq 2500. A second PCR of roughly 6 to 11 cycles was run with a J-beta primer mix and a sample-barcoded 5' primer. A template-switch 5' adaptor carrying 12 random nucleotides introduced a unique molecular identifier onto each TCR beta cDNA molecule. Each sample yielded at least 3 million CDR3-containing paired-end reads. The Mint cDNA synthesis kit, primed by a TRBC-specific oligonucleotide, was used to synthesize first-strand cDNA from all RNA. After uracil-DNA glycosylase treatment, a first 18-cycle PCR used universal primers M1SS and BC2_uni_R on all cDNA. In the paper's pipeline: Each sample was normalized by randomly selecting 1 million high-quality reads, each carrying a distinct molecular identifier. Instead of being binned into consensus sequences, reads that shared molecular identifiers were thrown out. MiTCR, with a Q25 quality threshold and the strictest error-elimination algorithm, was used for CDR3 identification, clonotype clustering and error correction. Lower-bound total TCR beta diversity was estimated with a nonparametric unseen species model using Euler transformation. TCRdb applied fastp at Q25 and MiXCR to the public reads, then kept only in-frame beta chains. Every entry covers one CDR3 protein and lists the most common genes and DNA from its rows. TCRdb, not the original authors, processed these V and J calls. This sample holds about 1 million distinct CDR3 sequences; around 45% were observed only once. Of the sample, 15% to 20% falls within the top ten clones.

The TCR comes from a woman aged 55-70 years in good health. The sequence is built from TRBV20-1 and TRBJ2-1, with TRBD2 identical over 9 junction bases. The sequenced material came from blood. The CDR3 has the sequence CSARASGITYNEQFF. The DNA reads as follows: TGCAGTGCTAGAGCTAGCGGGATAACCTACAATGAGCAGTTCTTC.